In this sample, the clone carrying this T cell receptor (beta chain) turned up a few times. Antigen specificity is unknown. PCR was performed a second time for about 7 to 12 cycles using a sample-barcoded 5' primer and a J-beta primer mix. One entry per CDR3 protein results from TCRdb running MiXCR on the 5' RACE reads. This table holds approximately 1.5 million distinct CDR3 sequences, approximately 42% found once. CDR3 length: 15 amino acids. The germline CDR1 and CDR2 sequences are KGHDR and SFDVKD. Trimming took off 3 bases at V and 1 base at J, with 11 bases between the two ends. These data belong to a study of blood T cells in healthy people across ages. Notes on the study in general: PBMC samples, being unsorted, prevented any conclusive comparison of naive and antigen-experienced cells.

Sequencing was performed on blood. The TCR sequence derives from a woman younger than 30 in good health. The chain carries TRBV24-1 and TRBJ2-5; D remains unclear. CDR3 region: CATSDQRTGQETQYF. As DNA, the CDR3 is TGTGCCACCAGTGATCAAAGGACGGGCCAAGAGACCCAGTACTTC.